Below, 21 T cell receptor beta chains from the same sample are listed, as sequenced in a study of cytomegalovirus exposure and HLA in healthy donors. Vbeta (60) and Jbeta (13) primers were used in the PCR. Only in-frame clones appear in the TCRdb table, and some are missing; sequencing was by immunoSEQ multiplex PCR. Of some 120,000 clones listed, roughly two thirds are singletons. The specimen was PBMCs. The receptor source for this set is a man under 40 in good health and CMV-seropositive.

The chain employs TRBV19 and TRBJ1-2, with D unclear. CDR3 size: 14 residues. CDR1 is LNHDA and CDR2 is SQIVND in the germline V gene (reference sequence). Between the trimmed V and J ends, which lost 4 bases and 0 bases, there was a span of 9 bases. This chain's CDR3 is CASSKAGANYGYTF. In DNA, the CDR3 is TGTGCCAGTAGTAAGGCCGGGGCTAACTATGGCTACACCTTC.

In this sample, this clone turned up a few times. This chain connects TRBV28 to TRBJ2-1; tentatively, D is TRBD2 (8 bases). The V and J ends lost 6 bases and 4 bases respectively, with 22 bases between them. From germline, CDR1 is MDHEN and CDR2 SYDVKM. This CDR3 spans 17 amino acids. CDR3 bases: TGTGCCAGCAGAAGACAGGGTATTGGACTAGCATACAATGAGCAGTTCTTC. Protein: CASRRQGIGLAYNEQFF. Together with reference TRBV28 and TRBJ2-1, the CDR3 gives the full variable domain: DVKVTQSSRYLVKRTGEKVFLECVQDMDHENMFWYRQDPGLGLRLIYFSYDVKMKEKGDIPEGYSVSREKKERFSLILESASTNQTSMYLCASRRQGIGLAYNEQFFGPGTRLTVL.

About this clone itself: Other DNA variants within this sample encode the same CDR3. This chain links TRBV30 with TRBJ1-5; D is undetermined. The CDR3 runs to 13 residues. Germline V gene data show CDR1 as GTSNPN and CDR2 as SVGIG (reference sequence). V was pared by 0 bases and J by 5 bases, with 8 bases between. The CDR3 reads CAWSVQEDQPQHF. In DNA, the CDR3 is TGTGCCTGGAGTGTACAAGAGGATCAGCCCCAGCATTTT.

DNA of the CDR3: TGTGCCAGTAGTAATGATTGGGCCCATCAGCCCCAGCATTTT. Translation gives CASSNDWAHQPQHF. The rearrangement links TRBV19 to TRBJ1-5; D is undetermined. This CDR3 region has 14 residues. Trimming took 4 bases from V and 5 from J, leaving 12 bases between them. CDR1 is LNHDA, CDR2 SQIVND, per germline (reference sequence).

This clone appeared a few times. The gene calls are TRBV5-1 and TRBJ1-1, with D tentatively TRBD1 (6 bases). Trimming stripped 2 bases from V and 1 base from J, with 12 bases between. CDR1 is SGHRS and CDR2 is YFSETQ in the germline V gene. The CDR3 covers 15 residues. The CDR3 DNA is TGCGCCAGCAGCTTAGCAGGGGCGCCGAACACTGAAGCTTTCTTT. The encoded protein is CASSLAGAPNTEAFF. Combining the CDR3 with reference TRBV5-1 and TRBJ1-1 gives the whole variable domain KAGVTQTPRYLIKTRGQQVTLSCSPISGHRSVSWYQQTPGQGLQFLFEYFSETQRNKGNFPGRFSGRQFSNSRSEMNVSTLELGDSALYLCASSLAGAPNTEAFFGQGTRLTVV.

About this clone itself: This CDR3 is also generated by other DNA sequences in the sample. The chain joins TRBV27 to TRBJ1-2; 8 positions agree with TRBD1. Germline V gives CDR1 MNHEY, CDR2 SMNVEV (reference sequence). The trim removed 2 bases at V and 2 bases at J, leaving 10 bases unmatched. CDR3 size: 17 residues. The CDR3 sequence: CASSLNQGAGENYGYTF. CDR3 sequence (DNA): TGTGCCAGCAGTTTAAATCAGGGGGCTGGGGAAAACTATGGCTACACCTTC.

The chain uses TRBV7-9 and TRBJ2-7; 14 bases fit TRBD2. The CDR3 totals 15 residues. J lost 6 bases, V lost 4 bases, and 5 bases had no gene match. Looked up from germline, CDR1 is SEHNR and CDR2 is FQNEAQ (reference sequence). The CDR3 loop reads CASSSGTSGSSEQYF. The DNA of the CDR3 is TGTGCCAGCAGCTCAGGGACTAGCGGGAGTAGCGAGCAGTACTTC.

The V and J genes are TRBV9 and TRBJ2-7; TRBD2 agrees at 11 bases. The junction had 9 bases not matched to a gene; V was cut back by 3 bases and J by 4 bases. CDR3 length: 16 residues. CDR1 is SGDLS and CDR2 is YYNGEE in the germline V gene. The CDR3 sequence is CASSAGTSGKRYEQYF. In DNA form, the CDR3 reads TGTGCCAGCAGCGCAGGGACTAGCGGAAAGAGATACGAGCAGTACTTC.

The genes are TRBV2 and TRBJ2-5; 8 bases fit TRBD1. V lost 7 bases and J lost 4; bases outside the gene matches: 11. Germline V gene lookup returns CDR1 SNHLY and CDR2 FYNNEI. CDR3 length equals 15 residues. The CDR3 loop reads CASTDDRGHGETQYF. The CDR3 region has the DNA TGTGCCAGCACCGATGACAGGGGCCATGGAGAGACCCAGTACTTC.

The V gene is TRBV2, the J gene TRBJ2-5; possible D gene TRBD2, 7 bases. Looked up from germline, CDR1 is SNHLY and CDR2 is FYNNEI. The ends were cut back, 8 bases at V and 5 bases at J, with 18 bases in the middle. This CDR3 region has 14 residues. CDR3 nucleotides: TGTGCCAGCTTCCTAGGGGGGGCGGGGGAGACCCAGTACTTC. Its protein is CASFLGGAGETQYF. The full variable domain, rest sourced from reference TRBV2 and TRBJ2-5, is EPEVTQTPSHQVTQMGQEVILRCVPISNHLYFYWYRQILGQKVEFLVSFYNNEISEKSEIFDDQFSVERPDGSNFTLKIRSTKLEDSAMYFCASFLGGAGETQYFGPGTRLLVL.

The CDR3 region is CAWSFGEKADGYTF. The DNA of the CDR3 is TGTGCCTGGAGCTTCGGGGAGAAGGCGGATGGCTACACCTTC. J is TRBJ1-2 and V is TRBV30, with D hard to call. V shed 3 bases and J shed 6 bases, with 17 bases lying between them. CDR1 GTSNPN and CDR2 SVGIG come from the germline V gene (reference sequence). The CDR3 runs 14 residues.

This clone was counted between two and nine times. This CDR3 is CASSDSEREKYQETQYF. Written as DNA, the CDR3 is TGTGCCAGCAGTGACTCTGAAAGGGAGAAGTACCAAGAGACCCAGTACTTC. V gene TRBV6-4 combines with J gene TRBJ2-5; D is perhaps TRBD2 (5 bases). CDR1 is MRHNA, CDR2 SNTAGT, per germline. The CDR3 contains 17 residues. The V and J ends lost 0 bases and 0 bases respectively, with 14 bases between them.

In the case of this clone: Other DNA sequences within the sample encode an identical CDR3. The chain uses TRBV6-1 and TRBJ2-6; weak D call: TRBD1 (5 bases). V gave up 3 bases and J gave up 4 bases, with 10 bases separating them. Germline V gene data show CDR1 as MNHNS and CDR2 as SASEGT. The CDR3 covers 15 residues. The CDR3 DNA sequence: TGTGCCAGCAGTGACAGGGTAACAGGGGCCAACGTCCTGACTTTC. Translating gives CASSDRVTGANVLTF.

This clone has only one observation. The rearrangement links TRBV30 to TRBJ1-3; D is ambiguous. This CDR3 region has 14 residues. Germline CDR1 and CDR2: GTSNPN and SVGIG (reference sequence). The germline V and J ends were trimmed by 2 bases and 0 bases, with 8 bases remaining between them. Here the CDR3 reads CAWSNGDSGNTIYF. The CDR3 DNA reads TGTGCCTGGAGTAATGGAGACTCTGGAAACACCATATATTTT.

The chain links TRBV5-6 to TRBJ2-7, with 7 positions matching TRBD2. The ends lost 4 bases at V and 3 bases at J; junction bases unmatched: 10. Germline values: CDR1 SGHDT, CDR2 YYEEEE. CDR3 length equals 15 residues. The CDR3 sequence is CASSTRTSWRYEQYF. The DNA for the CDR3 is TGTGCCAGCAGCACGAGGACTAGTTGGCGCTACGAGCAGTACTTC.

The chain employs TRBV5-1 and TRBJ1-1; no reliable D call. CDR1 is SGHRS and CDR2 is YFSETQ in the germline V gene. This CDR3 is 16 amino acids long. Trimming removed 0 bases at V and 5 bases at J, with 17 bases between. CDR3 region: CASSLARVMGSTEAFF. CDR3 coding DNA: TGCGCCAGCAGCTTGGCGAGGGTAATGGGTAGTACTGAAGCTTTCTTT.

This rearrangement joins TRBV7-2 to TRBJ1-1; D is unresolved. Germline V CDR1 and CDR2: SGHTA, FQGNSA. Trimming left V 1 base short and J 4 bases short, with 10 bases between. The CDR3 runs 14 residues. CDR3 DNA: TGTGCCAGCAGCTTAGTGTGGCAGGCCACTGAAGCTTTCTTT. Translating it yields CASSLVWQATEAFF.

This rearrangement joins TRBV28 to TRBJ2-7; 10 bases agree with TRBD2. Unmatched junction bases numbered 10, after V lost 1 base and J lost 4 bases. The CDR3 extends over 17 amino acids. Germline CDR1 is MDHEN and CDR2 is SYDVKM. In DNA form, the CDR3 reads TGTGCCAGCAGTTTATTTTCCGCGGGACTAGCGTCTTACGAGCAGTACTTC. It yields the protein CASSLFSAGLASYEQYF.

This clone was recorded a few times. V is TRBV6-5 and J is TRBJ1-2; a possible D gene is TRBD1 (6 bases). The CDR3 loop spans 13 amino acids. Trimming stripped 6 bases from V and 2 bases from J, with 10 bases between. The germline CDR1 and CDR2 sequences are MNHEY and SVGAGI. Written as DNA, the CDR3 is TGTGCCAGCAGGCCTACAGGGAACTATGGCTACACCTTC. Translating it yields CASRPTGNYGYTF.

This clone was counted between two and nine times. The chain couples TRBV9 to TRBJ2-1; weak D call: TRBD1 (6 bases). CDR1 SGDLS and CDR2 YYNGEE come from the germline V gene. Trimming left V 4 bases short and J 1 base short, with 12 bases between. The CDR3 covers 15 residues. This CDR3 is CASSFAGESYNEQFF. The CDR3 nucleotides read TGTGCCAGCAGCTTTGCAGGGGAATCCTACAATGAGCAGTTCTTC.

In this sample, this clone turned up once. The V call is TRBV27, the J call TRBJ2-7; 8 bases match TRBD2. The germline V gene encodes CDR1 MNHEY and CDR2 SMNVEV (reference sequence). The J segment lost 6 bases and the V segment lost 6 bases, leaving 16 bases of the junction unmatched. CDR3 size: 16 residues. The CDR3 reads CASSHRAGAGFGEQYF. The CDR3 nucleotides read TGTGCCAGCAGCCACAGAGCGGGAGCGGGTTTTGGCGAGCAGTACTTC.